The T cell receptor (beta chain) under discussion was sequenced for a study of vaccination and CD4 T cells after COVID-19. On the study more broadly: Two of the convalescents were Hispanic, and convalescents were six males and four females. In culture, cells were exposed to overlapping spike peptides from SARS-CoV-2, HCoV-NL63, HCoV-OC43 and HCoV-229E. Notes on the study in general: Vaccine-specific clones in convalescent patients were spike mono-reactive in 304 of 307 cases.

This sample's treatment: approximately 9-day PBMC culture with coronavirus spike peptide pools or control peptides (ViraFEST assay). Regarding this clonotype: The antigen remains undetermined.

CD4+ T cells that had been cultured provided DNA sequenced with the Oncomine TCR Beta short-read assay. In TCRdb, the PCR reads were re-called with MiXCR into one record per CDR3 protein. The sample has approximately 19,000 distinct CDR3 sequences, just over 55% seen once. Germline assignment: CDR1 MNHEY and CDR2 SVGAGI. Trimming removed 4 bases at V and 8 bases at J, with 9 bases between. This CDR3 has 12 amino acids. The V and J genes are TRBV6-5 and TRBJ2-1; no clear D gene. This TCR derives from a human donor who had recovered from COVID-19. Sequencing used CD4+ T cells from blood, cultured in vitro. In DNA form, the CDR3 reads TGTGCCAGCAGTTCGACTGGCCATGAGCAGTTCTTC. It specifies CASSSTGHEQFF.